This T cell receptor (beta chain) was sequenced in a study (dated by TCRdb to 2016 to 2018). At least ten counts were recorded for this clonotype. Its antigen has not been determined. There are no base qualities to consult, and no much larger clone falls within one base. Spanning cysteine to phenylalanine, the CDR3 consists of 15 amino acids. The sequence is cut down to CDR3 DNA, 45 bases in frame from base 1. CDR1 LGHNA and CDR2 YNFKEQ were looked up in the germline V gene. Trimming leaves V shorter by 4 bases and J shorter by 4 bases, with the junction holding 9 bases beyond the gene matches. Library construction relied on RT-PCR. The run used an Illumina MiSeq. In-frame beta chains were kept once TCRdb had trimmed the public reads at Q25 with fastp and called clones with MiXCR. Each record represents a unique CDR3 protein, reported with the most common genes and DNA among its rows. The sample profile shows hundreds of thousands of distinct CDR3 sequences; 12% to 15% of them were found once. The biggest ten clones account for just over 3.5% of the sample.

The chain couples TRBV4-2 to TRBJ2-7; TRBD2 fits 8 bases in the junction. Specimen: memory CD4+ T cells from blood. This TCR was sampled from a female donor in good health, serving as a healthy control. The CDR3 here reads CASSPGLAGIYEQYF. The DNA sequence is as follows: TGTGCCAGCAGCCCCGGGCTAGCGGGTATTTACGAGCAGTACTTC.